This TCR beta chain stems from a study of vaccination effects on CD4 cells after COVID-19. Study summary: The median interval between the second dose and post-vaccine sampling was 72 days.

CDR1 KGHSH and CDR2 LQKENI come from the germline V gene. With 5 bases removed from V and 0 bases from J, the gap between germline ends came to 11 bases. This CDR3 has 14 amino acids. Sequencing used immunoSEQ multiplex PCR; TCRdb keeps in-frame clones, though not all of them. In the table there are fewer than 60,000 clones, about four fifths of which are singletons. Subsequent to a culture period of approximately 11 days, CD4+ T cells were isolated. Of the BNT162b2 and mRNA-1273 vaccines, participants received two doses of one or the other. Of note for this clone: Antigen specificity is unknown.

The sequenced sample was CD4+ T cells from PBMCs cultured without peptide, obtained after COVID-19 vaccination. The source of this sequence is a human donor who received a COVID-19 vaccine. The V call is TRBV18, the J call TRBJ2-7; no clear D gene. The CDR3 DNA reads as TGTGCCAGCTCAAACTCTAAGGCCTCCTACGAGCAGTACTTC. This gives the protein CASSNSKASYEQYF.